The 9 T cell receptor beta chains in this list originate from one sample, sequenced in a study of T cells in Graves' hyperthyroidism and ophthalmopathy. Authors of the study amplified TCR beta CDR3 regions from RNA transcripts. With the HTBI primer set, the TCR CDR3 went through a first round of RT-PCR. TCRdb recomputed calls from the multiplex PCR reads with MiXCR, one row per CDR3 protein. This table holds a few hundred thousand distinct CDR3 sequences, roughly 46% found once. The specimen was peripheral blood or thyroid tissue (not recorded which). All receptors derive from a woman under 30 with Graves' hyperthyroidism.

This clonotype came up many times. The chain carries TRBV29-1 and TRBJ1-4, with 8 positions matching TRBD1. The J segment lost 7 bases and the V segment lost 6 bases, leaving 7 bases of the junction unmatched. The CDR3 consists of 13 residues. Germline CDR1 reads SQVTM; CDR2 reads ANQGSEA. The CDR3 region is CSVHLDRGEKLFF. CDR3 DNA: TGCAGCGTCCACCTAGACAGGGGTGAAAAACTGTTTTTT.

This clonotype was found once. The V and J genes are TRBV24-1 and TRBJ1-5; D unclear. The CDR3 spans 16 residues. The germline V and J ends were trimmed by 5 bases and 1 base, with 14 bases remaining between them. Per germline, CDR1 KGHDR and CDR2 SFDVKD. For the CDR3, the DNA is TGTGCCACCAGTGGAGGTAGCGGGGTAAGCAATCAGCCCCAGCATTTT. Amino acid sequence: CATSGGSGVSNQPQHF.

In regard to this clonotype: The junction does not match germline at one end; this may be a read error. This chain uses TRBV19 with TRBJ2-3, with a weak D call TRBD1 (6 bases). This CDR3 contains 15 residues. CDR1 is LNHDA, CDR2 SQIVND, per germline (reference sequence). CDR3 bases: TGCGCCAGTACCGACTTAGTGGCAGGGGTGGATACGCAGTATTTT. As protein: CASTDLVAGVDTQYF.

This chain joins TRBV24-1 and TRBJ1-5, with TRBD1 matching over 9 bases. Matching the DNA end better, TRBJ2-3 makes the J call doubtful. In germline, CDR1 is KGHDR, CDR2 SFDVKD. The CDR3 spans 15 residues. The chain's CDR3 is CATSEGTGLADTQYF. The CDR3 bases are TGTGCCACCAGTGAGGGGACAGGGTTGGCAGATACGCAGTATTTT.

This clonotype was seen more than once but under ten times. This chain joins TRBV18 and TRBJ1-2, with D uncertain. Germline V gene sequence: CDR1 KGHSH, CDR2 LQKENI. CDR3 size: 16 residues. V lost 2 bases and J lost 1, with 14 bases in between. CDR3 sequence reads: CASSPLATADNYGYTF. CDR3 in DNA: TGTGCCAGCTCACCATTGGCAACGGCGGATAACTATGGCTACACCTTC.

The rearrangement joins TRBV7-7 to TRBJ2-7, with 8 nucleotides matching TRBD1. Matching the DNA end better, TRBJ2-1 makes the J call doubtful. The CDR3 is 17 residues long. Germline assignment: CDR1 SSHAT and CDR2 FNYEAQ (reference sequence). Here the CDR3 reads CARSGTGAGTTANEQFF. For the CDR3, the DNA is TGTGCTCGCTCCGGGACAGGAGCGGGTACTACGGCCAATGAGCAGTTCTTC.

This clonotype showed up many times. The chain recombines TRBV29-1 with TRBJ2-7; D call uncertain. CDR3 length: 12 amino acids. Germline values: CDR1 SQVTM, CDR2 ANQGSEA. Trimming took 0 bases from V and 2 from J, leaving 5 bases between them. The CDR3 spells CSVEEQPYEQYF. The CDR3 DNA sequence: TGCAGCGTTGAAGAACAGCCCTACGAGCAGTACTTC.

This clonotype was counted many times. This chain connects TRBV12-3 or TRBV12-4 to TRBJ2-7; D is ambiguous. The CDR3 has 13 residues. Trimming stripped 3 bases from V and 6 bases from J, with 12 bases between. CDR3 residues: CASSFSDLREQYF. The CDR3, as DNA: TGTGCCAGCAGTTTCAGTGATCTCCGCGAGCAGTACTTC.

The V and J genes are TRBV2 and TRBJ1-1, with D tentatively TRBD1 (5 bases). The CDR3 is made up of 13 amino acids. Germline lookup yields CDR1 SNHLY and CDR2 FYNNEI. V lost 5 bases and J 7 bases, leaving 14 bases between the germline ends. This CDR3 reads CASSLSRQSEAFF. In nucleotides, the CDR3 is TGTGCCAGCAGTTTATCGAGACAGAGTGAAGCTTTCTTT.